This TCR beta chain is from a study of Graves' ophthalmopathy and Graves' hyperthyroidism (dated by TCRdb to the late 2010s). About the study as a whole: Peripheral blood was collected at initial diagnosis, before any treatment. In roughly 6 hyperthyroidism patients, the T-cell repertoire of thyroid tissue was compared with the T-cell repertoire of blood. To explore V-J signatures that separate ophthalmopathy from hyperthyroidism, a discovery set of approximately 100 patients was enrolled, consisting of under 50 with ophthalmopathy and around 57 with stable hyperthyroidism. For independent validation, a separate cohort was made up of around 19 hyperthyroidism patients plus 17 patients who later progressed from hyperthyroidism to ophthalmopathy. TCR beta repertoire signatures were used to distinguish Graves' ophthalmopathy from Graves' hyperthyroidism and to predict progression to ophthalmopathy. In total, approximately 140 blood samples were TCR-sequenced: 43 ophthalmopathy, some 80 hyperthyroidism and about 17 hyperthyroidism-to-ophthalmopathy patients. Once sampling was done, hyperthyroidism patients were given methimazole at a starting dose of 30 mg daily, while ophthalmopathy patients were given high-dose intravenous methylprednisolone. Broad study findings and their caveats: In validation, the model predicted ophthalmopathy progression with roughly 68% sensitivity and about 73% specificity; some twelve predicted patients were CT-confirmed with GO in a median of 6.5 months. In cross-validation, the 13-signature model distinguished ophthalmopathy from stable hyperthyroidism with approximately 88% sensitivity and around 81% specificity, and in the test set the corresponding values were approximately 80% and 68%. Most expanded thyroid clonotypes with frequency above 0.001 were also detected in blood, suggesting blood repertoires may reflect the thyroid immune response. No statistical method was used to set the sample size in advance, and the investigators knew which group each participant was assigned to.

Between the V and J ends, shortened by 6 bases and 8 bases respectively, the junction contains 16 bases. Including cysteine and phenylalanine, the CDR3 has 13 amino acids. Just the 39-base CDR3 DNA is kept, in frame starting at base 1. TCR beta CDR3 regions were amplified from RNA transcripts for repertoire sequencing. HTBI primers and the Qiagen OneStep RT-PCR kit were used in a first-round RT-PCR, which was followed by a second-round multiplex PCR, size selection and purification. Sequencing of the libraries was carried out on an Illumina HiSeq2000 in paired-end mode with 100 bp reads. The source study handled its data this way. SOAPnuke was used to process the reads, throwing out any read that had adapters, had uncalled bases, had a mean Phred below 15, or lacked an exact constant-primer or identifier match. COPE v1.2.5 was used to merge high-quality paired reads. Unique nucleotide sequences were defined as clonotypes and aligned to IMGT TRB V, D and J references using MiTCR v1.1. Analysis was restricted to V-J combinations with a frequency above 0.0001, which covered roughly 99% of repertoires. For each V-J combination, a TCR clonal expansion and chaos score was defined as F50 clonal expansion divided by the chaos observed in the TCRdist matrix. Welch's t-statistics and random forest were used to narrow the features down to approximately 13 V-J combinations, which were then fed into a naive Bayes classifier. The Morisita-Horn index was used to measure how similar the thyroid and blood repertoires were. TCRdb handled the public reads itself, with Q25 trimming in fastp and clone calling in MiXCR, and kept productive beta chains. Rows merge per CDR3 protein into single entries with the most common DNA and genes. What appears here as the V and J calls and clone size reflects TCRdb's work, not the paper's. The sample data list hundreds of thousands of distinct CDR3 sequences, and 40% of these were observed just once. The top ten clones comprise about 40% of the sample.

Ophthalmopathy patients had moderately to severely active disease, Clinical Activity Score of at least 3, NOSPECS grade of at least 4, and disease duration under 3 months. Patients with other autoimmune diseases, uncontrolled infections, pregnancy or lactation were excluded from the study. Diagnosis relied on clinical symptoms, serum thyroxine, TRAb, thyroid ultrasound and orbital computed tomography. PBMCs were isolated from about 10 ml of fresh peripheral blood by Ficoll-Paque density gradient centrifugation. Trizol reagent was used to extract the total RNA, and its quality was then checked on an Agilent 2100 Bioanalyzer. The table lists this clonotype with a few counts. The target of this receptor is not known. No base qualities exist here, and no much larger clone lies one base off it.

The V gene is TRBV12-3 or TRBV12-4 and the J gene is TRBJ1-2, and TRBD1 may be the D gene, going by 6 matching bases. Material: peripheral blood. The sequence came from an adult man with Graves' ophthalmopathy. Here the CDR3 is given as CASSSDRSRGYTF. The DNA sequence is TGTGCCAGCAGCTCCGACAGGTCTCGGGGCTACACCTTC.